This T cell receptor beta chain is from a study of blood T cells in healthy people across ages (dated by TCRdb to 2014 to 2015). As for the study more broadly: Template switching captured roughly one uniquely barcoded TCR beta cDNA molecule per two T cells in model experiments. To avoid experimental bias, donors of different ages were spread randomly across the sequencing lanes. Using the same blood draw, the study looked at two additional independent replicas of 1 million unique cDNA reads for two donors, one aged 18 to 30 and the other aged 80 or older. The study measured age-related changes in TCR beta repertoire diversity using deep sequencing normalized with unique cDNA molecular identifiers. The donors were split into four age groups: young (average about 16 years), middle-aged (about 40), aged (around 67) and long-lived (82). Paper-wide results and their limitations: Observed TCR beta diversity correlated strongly with the percentage of naive T cells measured by flow cytometry. Since profiling was done on bulk unsorted PBMCs, naive and antigen-experienced compartments could not be conclusively compared. Estimates of total diversity based on one million sequenced T cells were considered lower bounds and underestimates. Because donor CMV infection status was unknown, age-related changes in expanded clonotypes were potentially confounded. As age increased, observed TCR beta diversity per million T cells dropped in a roughly linear way, and a significant reduction was already evident by age 40. Compared with the aged group, the long-lived group had more naive CD4+ T cells, fewer expanded clones and increased TCR diversity, suggesting age selection.

Deletion took 7 bases off V and 6 bases off J, with a span of 13 bases between the germline ends. From its cysteine to its phenylalanine, the CDR3 spans 11 amino acids. Of all the DNA, just the CDR3 is kept, 33 bases in frame from base 1. The CDR1 and CDR2 encoded by the germline V gene are SQVTM and ANQGSEA. This clonotype was detected many times. It lacks a known antigen. The record has no base qualities; no much larger clone is one base away. Donors were 39 systemically healthy Caucasian individuals from Russia aged about 6 to 100 years. Each donor gave approximately 9.3 milliliters of peripheral blood, collected into EDTA-treated Vacutainer tubes. PBMCs were isolated by Ficoll-Paque density-gradient centrifugation, with at least 6 million obtained per sample. Total RNA, at least 6 micrograms per sample, was extracted from PBMCs with Trizol reagent. Naive CD45RAhigh/CD27high T cell percentages were measured by flow cytometry on a PBMC aliquot from every donor.

Libraries came from 5' RACE. Sequencing used an Illumina HiSeq 2500. A second PCR of 7 to 11 cycles was performed with a sample-barcoded 5' primer and a J-beta primer mix. A unique molecular identifier was introduced onto each TCR beta cDNA molecule by a template-switch 5' adaptor carrying 12 random nucleotides. Each sample yielded at least 2.5 million CDR3-containing paired-end reads. The Mint cDNA synthesis kit, primed by a TRBC-specific oligonucleotide, was used to synthesize first-strand cDNA from all RNA. After uracil-DNA glycosylase treatment, a first 18-cycle PCR used universal primers M1SS and BC2_uni_R on all cDNA. As for the authors' bioinformatics: Normalization of each sample was performed by random selection of 1 million high-quality reads, each carrying a distinct molecular identifier. Instead of being binned into consensus sequences, reads with shared molecular identifiers were discarded. CDR3 identification, clonotype clustering and error correction used MiTCR with a Q25 quality threshold and the strictest error-elimination algorithm. Lower-bound total TCR beta diversity was estimated with a nonparametric unseen species model using Euler transformation. TCRdb cleaned the public reads at Q25 with fastp, built clones with MiXCR and kept in-frame beta chains. All rows with the same CDR3 protein become a single entry with the most common DNA and genes. None of the V and J calls come from the authors' own analysis; TCRdb made them. This sample comprises roughly 680,000 distinct CDR3 sequences, about 50% of them detected only once. The biggest ten clones account for roughly 12% of the sample.

The sample consisted of blood. The sequence joins TRBV29-1 to TRBJ2-7; no D gene call is confident. The TCR originated in a woman of 80 years or more in good health. The DNA is as follows: TGCAGCGCGGATGGTGGGTCCGAGCAGTACTTC. Translation gives CSADGGSEQYF.